What follows are 4 T cell receptor beta chains derived from one specimen sequenced in a study of cytomegalovirus exposure and HLA in healthy donors. PCR was performed using 60 Vbeta and 13 Jbeta primers. Libraries were prepared by immunoSEQ multiplex PCR; TCRdb keeps only in-frame clonotypes and omits some of them. The data contain 150,000 to 200,000 clones, around 76% of them singletons. The sample consisted of PBMCs. These receptors were taken from a man aged 25-45 years in good health and CMV-seronegative.

This chain joins TRBV14 and TRBJ2-7; 7 bases align to TRBD1. This CDR3 region has 14 residues. In germline, CDR1 is SGHDN, CDR2 FVKESK. The J segment lost 3 bases and the V segment lost 1 base, leaving 3 bases of the junction unmatched. CDR3: CASSQVHRGYEQYF. The CDR3 coding sequence is TGTGCCAGCAGCCAAGTTCACAGGGGCTACGAGCAGTACTTC.

The chain carries TRBV28 and TRBJ2-1, with 8 nucleotides matching TRBD2. The CDR3 contains 14 residues. Trimming took 3 bases from V and 12 from J; bases not matched to a gene: 10. Germline V gene sequence: CDR1 MDHEN, CDR2 SYDVKM. CDR3 nucleotides: TGTGCCAGCAGTTTCCCGTCCGGGAGGGCGGGGCAGTTCTTC. Translation: CASSFPSGRAGQFF.

This chain connects TRBV2 to TRBJ2-7; a possible D gene is TRBD2 (5 bases). V was shortened by 6 bases and J by 0 bases, with 18 bases between the two germline ends. Germline values: CDR1 SNHLY, CDR2 FYNNEI. The CDR3 contains 16 residues. CDR3 nucleotide sequence: TGTGCCAGCAGCCGGCCGCGGGCAGAGGGCTCCTACGAGCAGTACTTC. Translating it yields CASSRPRAEGSYEQYF.

This chain connects TRBV7-9 to TRBJ2-3; D is perhaps TRBD1 (6 bases). V lost 3 bases and J 2 bases, leaving 12 bases between the germline ends. CDR3 length equals 15 residues. Germline loops: CDR1 SEHNR, CDR2 FQNEAQ (reference sequence). The CDR3 region has the DNA TGTGCCAGCAGCTTCCAGACAGGACCCACAGATACGCAGTATTTT. Protein: CASSFQTGPTDTQYF.